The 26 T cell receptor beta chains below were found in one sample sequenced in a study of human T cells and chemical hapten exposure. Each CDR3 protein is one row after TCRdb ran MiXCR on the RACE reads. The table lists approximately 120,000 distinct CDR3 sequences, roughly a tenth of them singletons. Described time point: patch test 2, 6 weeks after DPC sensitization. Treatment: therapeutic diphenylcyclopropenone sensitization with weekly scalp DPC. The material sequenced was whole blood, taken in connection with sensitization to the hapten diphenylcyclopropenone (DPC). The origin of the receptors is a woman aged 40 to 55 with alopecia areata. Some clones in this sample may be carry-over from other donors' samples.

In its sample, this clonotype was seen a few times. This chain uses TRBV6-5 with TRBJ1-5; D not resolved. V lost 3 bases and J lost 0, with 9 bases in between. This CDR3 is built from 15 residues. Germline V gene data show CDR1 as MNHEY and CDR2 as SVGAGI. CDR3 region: CASSYNGYSNQPQHF. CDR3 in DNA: TGTGCCAGCAGTTATAACGGCTATAGCAATCAGCCCCAGCATTTT.

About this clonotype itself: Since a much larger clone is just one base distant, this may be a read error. The DNA for the CDR3 is TGTGCCAGCAGCCGAGAGCGGGCGAACACTGAAGCTTTCTTT. Translated, it gives CASSRERANTEAFF. This chain connects TRBV7-2 to TRBJ1-1; D not certain. The CDR3 runs 14 residues. Germline V CDR1 and CDR2: SGHTA, FQGNSA. Trimming pared 5 bases from V and 1 base from J, leaving 11 bases between.

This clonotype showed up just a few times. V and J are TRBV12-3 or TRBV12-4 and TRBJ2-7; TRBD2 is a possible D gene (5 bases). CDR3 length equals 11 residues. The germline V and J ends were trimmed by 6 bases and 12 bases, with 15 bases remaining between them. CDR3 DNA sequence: TGTGCCAGCAGCCTTACCGGGATTTTGTACTTC. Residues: CASSLTGILYF.

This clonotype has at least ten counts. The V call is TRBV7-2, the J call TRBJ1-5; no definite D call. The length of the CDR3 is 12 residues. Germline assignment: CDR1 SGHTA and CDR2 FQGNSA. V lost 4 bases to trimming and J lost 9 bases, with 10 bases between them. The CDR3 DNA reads TGTGCCAGCAGCTATAGTCAGCGGCCCCAGCATTTT. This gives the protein CASSYSQRPQHF.

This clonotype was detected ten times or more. CDR3 nucleotide sequence: TGTGCCAGCAGCTTCGGGACACCGAATGAAAAACTGTTTTTT. This gives the protein CASSFGTPNEKLFF. V usage is TRBV5-5 and J usage is TRBJ1-4; tentatively, D is TRBD1 (6 bases). CDR3 length: 14 residues. Trimming cost V 2 bases and J 5 bases, with 10 bases left between them. CDR1 SGHKS and CDR2 YYEKEE come from the germline V gene (reference sequence).

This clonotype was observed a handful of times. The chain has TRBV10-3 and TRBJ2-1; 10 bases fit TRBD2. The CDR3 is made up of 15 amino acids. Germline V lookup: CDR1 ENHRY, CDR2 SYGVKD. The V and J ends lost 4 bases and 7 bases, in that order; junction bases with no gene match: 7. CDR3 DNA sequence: TGTGCCATCAGTGGGACTAGCGGACCCCATAATGAGCAGTTCTTC. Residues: CAISGTSGPHNEQFF.

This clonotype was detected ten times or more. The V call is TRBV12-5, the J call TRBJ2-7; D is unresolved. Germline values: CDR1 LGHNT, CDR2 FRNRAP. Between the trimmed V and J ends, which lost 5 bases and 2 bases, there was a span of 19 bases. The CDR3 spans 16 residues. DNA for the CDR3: TGTGCTAGTGGTCCGTCGATGCCGACTGCTCCCTACGAGCAGTACTTC. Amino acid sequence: CASGPSMPTAPYEQYF.

The CDR3: CASSIPGQGIYNEQFF. For the CDR3, the DNA is TGTGCCAGTAGTATACCGGGACAGGGGATCTACAATGAGCAGTTCTTC. The V gene is TRBV19, the J gene TRBJ2-1; TRBD1 matches at 10 bases. This CDR3 contains 16 residues. Germline loops: CDR1 LNHDA, CDR2 SQIVND (reference sequence). The J segment lost 3 bases and the V segment lost 2 bases, leaving 4 bases of the junction unmatched.

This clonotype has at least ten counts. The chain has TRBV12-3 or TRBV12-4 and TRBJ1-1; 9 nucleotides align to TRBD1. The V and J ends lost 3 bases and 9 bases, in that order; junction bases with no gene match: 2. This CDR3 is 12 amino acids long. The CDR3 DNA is TGTGCCAGCAGTTTCGGACAGGGGAAAGCTTTCTTT. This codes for CASSFGQGKAFF.

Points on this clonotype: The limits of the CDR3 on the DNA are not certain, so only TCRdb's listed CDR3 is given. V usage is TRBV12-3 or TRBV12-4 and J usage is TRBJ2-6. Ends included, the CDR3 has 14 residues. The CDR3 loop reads CASSTSTGANVLTF.

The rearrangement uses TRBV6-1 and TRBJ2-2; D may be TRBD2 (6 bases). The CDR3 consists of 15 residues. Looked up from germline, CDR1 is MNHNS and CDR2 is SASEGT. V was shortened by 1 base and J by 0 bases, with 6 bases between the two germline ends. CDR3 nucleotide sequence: TGTGCCAGCAGTGAAGGACTAGCGAACACCGGGGAGCTGTTTTTT. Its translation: CASSEGLANTGELFF.

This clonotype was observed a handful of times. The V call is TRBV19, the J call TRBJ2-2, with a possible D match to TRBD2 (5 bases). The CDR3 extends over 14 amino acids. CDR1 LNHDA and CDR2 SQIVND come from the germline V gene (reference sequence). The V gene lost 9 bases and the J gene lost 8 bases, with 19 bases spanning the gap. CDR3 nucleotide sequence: TGTGCCAGCCAAAGGACGGGGAAAGGAGGGGAGCTGTTTTTT. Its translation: CASQRTGKGGELFF.

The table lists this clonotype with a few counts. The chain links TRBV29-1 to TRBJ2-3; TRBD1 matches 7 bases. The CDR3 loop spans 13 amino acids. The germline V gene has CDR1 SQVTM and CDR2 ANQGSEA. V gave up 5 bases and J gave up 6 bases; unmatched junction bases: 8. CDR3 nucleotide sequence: TGCAGCGTTCCGGGACAGCCCCCGGATACGCAGTATTTT. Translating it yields CSVPGQPPDTQYF.

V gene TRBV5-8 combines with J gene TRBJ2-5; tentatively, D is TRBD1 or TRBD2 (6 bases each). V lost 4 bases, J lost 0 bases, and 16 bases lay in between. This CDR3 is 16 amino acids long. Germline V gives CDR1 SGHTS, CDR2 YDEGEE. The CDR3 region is CASSIGAGGHQETQYF. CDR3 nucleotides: TGTGCCAGCAGCATTGGGGCCGGGGGCCACCAAGAGACCCAGTACTTC.

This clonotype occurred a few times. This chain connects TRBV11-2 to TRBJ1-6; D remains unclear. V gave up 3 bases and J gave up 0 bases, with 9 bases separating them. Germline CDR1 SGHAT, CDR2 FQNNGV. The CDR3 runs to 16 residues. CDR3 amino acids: CASSFRMSSYNSPLHF. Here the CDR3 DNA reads TGTGCCAGCAGCTTCAGGATGAGCTCCTATAATTCACCCCTCCACTTT.

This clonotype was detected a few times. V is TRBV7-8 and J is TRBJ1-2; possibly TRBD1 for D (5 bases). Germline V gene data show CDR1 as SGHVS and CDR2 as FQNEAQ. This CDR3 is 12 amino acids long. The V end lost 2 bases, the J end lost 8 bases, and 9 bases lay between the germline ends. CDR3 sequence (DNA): TGTGCCAGCAGCTTATGGCGGGACGGCTACACCTTC. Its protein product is CASSLWRDGYTF.

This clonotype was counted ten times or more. The CDR3 DNA reads TGTGCCATCAGTGAGTCTTTGAGGGGGCAGAACTATGGCTACACCTTC. This translates into CAISESLRGQNYGYTF. This chain links TRBV10-3 with TRBJ1-2, with 7 bases lining up with TRBD1. CDR1 ENHRY and CDR2 SYGVKD come from the germline V gene. With 0 bases clipped from V and 2 bases from J, the junction kept 6 bases outside the gene matches. The CDR3 sequence is 16 residues long.

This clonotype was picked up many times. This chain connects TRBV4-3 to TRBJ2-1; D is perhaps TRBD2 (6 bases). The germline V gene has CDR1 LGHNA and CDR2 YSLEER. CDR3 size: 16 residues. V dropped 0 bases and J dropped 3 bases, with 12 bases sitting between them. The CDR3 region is CASSQDPFGGYNEQFF. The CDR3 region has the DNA TGCGCCAGCAGCCAAGATCCCTTCGGGGGCTACAATGAGCAGTTCTTC.

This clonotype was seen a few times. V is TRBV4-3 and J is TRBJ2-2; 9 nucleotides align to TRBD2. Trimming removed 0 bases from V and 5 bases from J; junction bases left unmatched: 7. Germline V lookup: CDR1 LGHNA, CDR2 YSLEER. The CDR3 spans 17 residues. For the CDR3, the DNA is TGCGCCAGCAGCCAAGATCCAGCGGGGGGACCTACCGGGGAGCTGTTTTTT. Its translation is CASSQDPAGGPTGELFF.

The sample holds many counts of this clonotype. CDR3 protein: CASSFQGPDNEQFF. The CDR3, as DNA: TGTGCCAGCAGTTTCCAGGGCCCGGACAATGAGCAGTTCTTC. The rearrangement joins TRBV27 to TRBJ2-1, with D perhaps matching TRBD1 (5 bases). The germline V gene encodes CDR1 MNHEY and CDR2 SMNVEV (reference sequence). The CDR3 loop spans 14 amino acids. The ends were cut back, 3 bases at V and 5 bases at J, with 11 bases in the middle.

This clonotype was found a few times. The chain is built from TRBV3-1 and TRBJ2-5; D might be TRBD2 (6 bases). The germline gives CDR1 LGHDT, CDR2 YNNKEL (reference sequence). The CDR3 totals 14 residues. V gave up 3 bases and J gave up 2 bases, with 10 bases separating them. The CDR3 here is CASSHGTVQETQYF. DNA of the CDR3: TGTGCCAGCAGCCACGGGACTGTACAAGAGACCCAGTACTTC.

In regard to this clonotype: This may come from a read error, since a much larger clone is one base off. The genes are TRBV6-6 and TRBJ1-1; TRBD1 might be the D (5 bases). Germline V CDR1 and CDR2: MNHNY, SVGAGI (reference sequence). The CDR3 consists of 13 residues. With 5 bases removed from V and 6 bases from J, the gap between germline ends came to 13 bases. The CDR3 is CASSRLGDAEAFF. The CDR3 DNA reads TGTGCCAGCAGTCGCTTGGGGGACGCTGAAGCTTTCTTT.

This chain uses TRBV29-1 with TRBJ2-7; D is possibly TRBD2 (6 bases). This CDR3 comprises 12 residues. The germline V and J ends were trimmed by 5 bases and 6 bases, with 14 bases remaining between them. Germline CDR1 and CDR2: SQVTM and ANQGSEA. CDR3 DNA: TGCAGCGTTAGGACTATTCGTACCGAGCAGTACTTC. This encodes CSVRTIRTEQYF.

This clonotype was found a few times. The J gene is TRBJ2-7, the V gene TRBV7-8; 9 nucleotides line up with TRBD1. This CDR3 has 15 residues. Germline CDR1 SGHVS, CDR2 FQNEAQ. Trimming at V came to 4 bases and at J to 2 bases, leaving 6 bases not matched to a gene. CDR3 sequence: CASSSSDRGPYEQYF. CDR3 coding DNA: TGTGCCAGCAGCTCTTCGGACAGGGGTCCCTACGAGCAGTACTTC.

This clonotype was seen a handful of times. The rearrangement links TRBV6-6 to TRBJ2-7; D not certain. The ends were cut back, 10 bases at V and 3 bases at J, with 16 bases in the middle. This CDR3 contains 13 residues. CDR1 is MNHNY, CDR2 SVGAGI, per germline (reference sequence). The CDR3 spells CATYGREFYEQYF. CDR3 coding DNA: TGTGCCACCTACGGGCGCGAATTCTACGAGCAGTACTTC.

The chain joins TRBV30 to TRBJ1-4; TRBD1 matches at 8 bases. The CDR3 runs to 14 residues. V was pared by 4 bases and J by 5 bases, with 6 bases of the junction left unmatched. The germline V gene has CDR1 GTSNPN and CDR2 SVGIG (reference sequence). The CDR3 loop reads CAWTTGTGNEKLFF. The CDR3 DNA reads TGTGCCTGGACAACCGGGACAGGAAATGAAAAACTGTTTTTT.